The entry below describes one T cell receptor beta chain. Its antigen is unknown. From germline, CDR1 is MNHEY and CDR2 SVGAGI. V was shortened by 6 bases and J by 4 bases, with 10 bases between the two germline ends. The CDR3 spans 14 residues. The sample belongs to a study of cytomegalovirus exposure and HLA in healthy donors. The PCR employed 60 Vbeta primers together with 13 Jbeta primers. In the authors' workflow: About 10 million of tens of millions of unique TCR beta chains were shared, per a later count. Here immunoSEQ multiplex PCR was the method, and the copy in TCRdb shows in-frame clones only, minus some. V, J and clone size are taken as reported in that table, and D and trimming were inferred from the DNA itself. The sample shows some 120,000 clones, 75% to 90% of them seen only once. Study-level points and caveats: Cytomegalovirus status, reportedly, was diagnosed with high specificity and sensitivity by the classifier. Indistinguishability led to the exclusion of some V segments, TRBV6-2 and TRBV6-3 included.

The specimen sequenced was PBMCs. This TCR was sampled from a male donor in good health and CMV-seronegative. The chain links TRBV6-5 to TRBJ1-6, with D hard to call. DNA of the CDR3: TGTGCCAGCAGACCCGACTTTTATAATTCACCCCTCCACTTT. Protein sequence: CASRPDFYNSPLHF.